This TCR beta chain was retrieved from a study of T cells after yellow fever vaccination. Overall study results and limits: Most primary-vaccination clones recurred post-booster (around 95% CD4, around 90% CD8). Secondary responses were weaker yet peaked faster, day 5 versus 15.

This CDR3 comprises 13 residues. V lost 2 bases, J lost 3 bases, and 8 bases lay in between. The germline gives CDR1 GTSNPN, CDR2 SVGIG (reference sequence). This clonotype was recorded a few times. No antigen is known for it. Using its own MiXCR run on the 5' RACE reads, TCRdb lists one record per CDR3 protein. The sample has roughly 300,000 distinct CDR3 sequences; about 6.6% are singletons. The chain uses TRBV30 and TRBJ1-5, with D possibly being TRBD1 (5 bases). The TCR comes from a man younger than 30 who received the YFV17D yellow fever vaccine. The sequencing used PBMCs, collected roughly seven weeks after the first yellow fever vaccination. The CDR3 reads CAWSLDNNQPQHF. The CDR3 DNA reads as TGTGCCTGGAGTTTGGACAACAATCAGCCCCAGCATTTT.